Below, 8 T cell receptor beta chains from the same sample are listed, as sequenced in a study of blood T cell repertoires in COVID-19. Clones were read by immunoSEQ multiplex PCR, and TCRdb kept only the in-frame ones, dropping some. The data contain 230,000 or so clones, 80% to 90% of them singletons. The material sequenced was PBMCs or T cells enriched from blood (not recorded which). The receptors were sampled from a woman in her 50s with acute COVID-19.

There are a few counts of this clone. The J gene is TRBJ1-2, the V gene TRBV29-1; 9 bases map to TRBD1. The CDR3 is made up of 13 amino acids. The trim removed 4 bases at V and 9 bases at J, leaving 9 bases unmatched. Germline assignment: CDR1 SQVTM and CDR2 ANQGSEA. The CDR3 is CSVGGTGLLSYTF. Here the CDR3 DNA reads TGCAGCGTTGGAGGGACAGGGTTATTGAGCTACACCTTC.

This chain uses TRBV6-5 with TRBJ2-1, with 7 bases lining up with TRBD1. This CDR3 has 15 residues. Trimming took 6 bases from V and 1 from J; bases not matched to a gene: 6. Germline V lookup: CDR1 MNHEY, CDR2 SVGAGI. This CDR3 reads CASSRGGSSYNEQFF. CDR3 nucleotide sequence: TGTGCCAGCAGCCGAGGGGGCAGTTCCTACAATGAGCAGTTCTTC.

The chain recombines TRBV28 with TRBJ1-5, with D hard to call. V was trimmed by 5 bases and J by 2 bases, leaving 10 bases between them. The CDR3 has 14 residues. CDR1 and CDR2 from the germline V gene are MDHEN and SYDVKM. The CDR3 nucleotides are TGTGCCAGCAGTATACTAACCCGCAATCAGCCCCAGCATTTT. It translates to CASSILTRNQPQHF.

The rearrangement joins TRBV14 to TRBJ2-1; possible D gene TRBD2, 6 bases. V lost 4 bases, J lost 1 base, and 11 bases lay in between. Per germline, CDR1 SGHDN and CDR2 FVKESK. The CDR3 runs 15 residues. The CDR3, as DNA: TGTGCCAGCAGCCTCCTTAGCGGATCCTACAATGAGCAGTTCTTC. Encoded protein: CASSLLSGSYNEQFF.

The CDR3 reads CSVVGGTSGSYEQYF. CDR3 nucleotides: TGCAGCGTTGTAGGTGGGACTAGCGGGTCTTACGAGCAGTACTTC. The gene calls are TRBV29-1 and TRBJ2-7; TRBD2 matches 12 bases. Trimming took 4 bases from V and 4 from J; bases not matched to a gene: 8. This CDR3 has 15 residues. Germline lookup yields CDR1 SQVTM and CDR2 ANQGSEA.

The rearrangement links TRBV7-2 to TRBJ2-1; 8 nucleotides agree with TRBD2. V lost 1 base to trimming and J lost 7 bases; unmatched junction nucleotides: 6. The germline V gene encodes CDR1 SGHTA and CDR2 FQGNSA. The CDR3 sequence is 15 residues long. CDR3: CASSLGQRERNEQFF. CDR3 nucleotide sequence: TGTGCCAGCAGCTTAGGTCAGCGGGAGAGGAATGAGCAGTTCTTC.

V gene TRBV5-1 combines with J gene TRBJ1-3; D may be TRBD1 (6 bases). The germline gives CDR1 SGHRS, CDR2 YFSETQ. Trimming pared 0 bases from V and 0 bases from J, leaving 7 bases between. The CDR3 length is 15 residues. This chain's CDR3 is CASSLADSSGNTIYF. The CDR3 DNA follows: TGCGCCAGCAGCTTGGCGGACAGCTCTGGAAACACCATATATTTT. The complete variable domain, with remaining parts taken from reference TRBV5-1 and TRBJ1-3, reads KAGVTQTPRYLIKTRGQQVTLSCSPISGHRSVSWYQQTPGQGLQFLFEYFSETQRNKGNFPGRFSGRQFSNSRSEMNVSTLELGDSALYLCASSLADSSGNTIYFGEGSWLTVV.

The chain carries TRBV27 and TRBJ2-7, with D uncertain. Germline V gene data show CDR1 as MNHEY and CDR2 as SMNVEV (reference sequence). V was shortened by 5 bases and J by 2 bases, with 13 bases between the two germline ends. CDR3 length equals 14 residues. CDR3 sequence: CASSRFSPTYEQYF. CDR3 sequence (DNA): TGTGCCAGCAGTCGGTTTAGCCCAACCTACGAGCAGTACTTC.